This T cell receptor beta chain is drawn from a study of shared clonotypes between healthy human individuals. Study results and caveats: When compared with the clonotypes that were shared by all four sorted-subset donors, the non-shared clonotypes turned out to have lower generation probabilities.

For this clone: The antigen remains undetermined.

There are 12 residues in the CDR3. Per the germline V gene, CDR1 is MNHEY and CDR2 is SMNVEV (reference sequence). Trimming took 7 bases from V and 3 from J, leaving 9 bases between them. Clones were sequenced by immunoSEQ multiplex PCR, and TCRdb holds only the in-frame ones, with some missing. The sample has about 680,000 clones, about 90% seen once. The naive CD8 fraction comprised CD45RO-negative cells positively selected for CCR7 and excluded terminally differentiated effector memory CD45RA+ cells. This chain connects TRBV27 to TRBJ1-2; D gene ambiguous. Sequencing input: naive CD8+ T cells sorted from blood. The TCR sequence derives from a young man in good health. CDR3 protein: CASKDWYYGYTF. The CDR3 nucleotides are TGTGCCAGCAAGGACTGGTACTATGGCTACACCTTC.